Described below is a single T cell receptor (beta chain) sequence and its context. Its target is unknown. Method: immunoSEQ multiplex PCR; TCRdb's copy keeps in-frame clones and lacks some. Of around 15,000 clones listed, about 78% are singletons. The sample belongs to a study of CD4 T cells in relation to SARS-CoV-2 and coronaviruses. This CDR3 has 17 residues. V was clipped by 5 bases and J by 4 bases, with 23 bases between them. Germline assignment: CDR1 MDHEN and CDR2 SYDVKM. Unexposed donor CD4+ T cells date from about 2011-2018, before the COVID-19 pandemic. After about 10 days of culture, CD4+ T cells were isolated. Broader study findings: In roughly 65% of donors, memory CD4+ clonotypes crossrecognized SARS-CoV-2 and at least one common cold coronavirus spike.

Source material: CD4+ T cells from PBMCs, cultured in vitro. This receptor was taken from a human donor in good health. The J gene is TRBJ2-5, the V gene TRBV28, with D tentatively TRBD1 or TRBD2 (6 bases each). The CDR3: CASSPKGTGAVRETQYF. The CDR3 nucleotides read TGTGCCAGCAGTCCCAAGGGCACGGGGGCCGTGCGAGAGACCCAGTACTTC.